This record concerns one T cell receptor (beta chain) sequence. The V gene lost 0 bases and the J gene lost 0 bases, with 15 bases spanning the gap. This CDR3 is built from 18 residues. Germline loops: CDR1 MGHDK, CDR2 SYGVNS. The sample originates from a study of blood T cells in healthy people across ages. For the study at large: The capture of about one barcoded beta molecule per two T cells was achieved by template switching.

Sample-barcoded 5' priming and a J-beta primer mix drove a second PCR of roughly 7 to 11 cycles. TCRdb reprocessed the 5' RACE reads with MiXCR, giving one entry per CDR3 protein. Among about 640,000 distinct CDR3 sequences listed, approximately 59% were seen once. The gene calls are TRBV25-1 and TRBJ2-1; D may be TRBD2 (7 bases). The specimen sequenced was blood. The sequence was obtained from a man aged 55 to 69 in good health. The chain's CDR3 is CASSEYRAAGASYNEQFF. Here the CDR3 DNA reads TGTGCCAGCAGTGAATATAGGGCCGCGGGGGCCTCCTACAATGAGCAGTTCTTC.